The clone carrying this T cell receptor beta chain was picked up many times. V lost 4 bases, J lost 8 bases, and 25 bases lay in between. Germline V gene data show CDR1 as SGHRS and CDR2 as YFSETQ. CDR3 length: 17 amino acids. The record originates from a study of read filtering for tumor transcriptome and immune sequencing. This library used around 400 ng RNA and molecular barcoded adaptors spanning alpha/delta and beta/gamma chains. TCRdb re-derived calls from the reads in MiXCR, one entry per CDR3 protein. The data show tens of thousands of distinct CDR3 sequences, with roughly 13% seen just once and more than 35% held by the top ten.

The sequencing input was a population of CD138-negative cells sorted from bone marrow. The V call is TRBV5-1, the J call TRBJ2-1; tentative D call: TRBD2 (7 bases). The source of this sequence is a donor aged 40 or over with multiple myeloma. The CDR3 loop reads CASSPWGGGVYGDEQFF. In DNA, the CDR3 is TGCGCCAGCAGCCCCTGGGGCGGGGGCGTATATGGGGATGAGCAGTTCTTC.